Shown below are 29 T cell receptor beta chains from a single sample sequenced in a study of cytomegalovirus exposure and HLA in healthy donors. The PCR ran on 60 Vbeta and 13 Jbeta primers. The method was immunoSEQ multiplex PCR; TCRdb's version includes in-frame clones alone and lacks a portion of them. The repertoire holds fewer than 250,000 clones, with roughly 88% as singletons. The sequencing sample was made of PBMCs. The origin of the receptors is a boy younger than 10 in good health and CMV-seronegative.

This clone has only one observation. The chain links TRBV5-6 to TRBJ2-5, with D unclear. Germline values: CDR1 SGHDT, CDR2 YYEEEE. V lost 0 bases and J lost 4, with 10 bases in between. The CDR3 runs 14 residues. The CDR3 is CASSLGPTRETQYF. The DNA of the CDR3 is TGTGCCAGCAGCTTGGGCCCTACGAGAGAGACCCAGTACTTC.

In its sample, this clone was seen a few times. The CDR3 sequence: CASSQDRRAEAFF. The CDR3 nucleotides read TGTGCCAGCAGCCAGGATAGGCGGGCTGAAGCTTTCTTT. The chain combines TRBV5-8 with TRBJ1-1; D call uncertain. The CDR3 loop spans 13 amino acids. Germline CDR1 reads SGHTS; CDR2 reads YDEGEE. Trimming left V 4 bases short and J 6 bases short, with 13 bases between.

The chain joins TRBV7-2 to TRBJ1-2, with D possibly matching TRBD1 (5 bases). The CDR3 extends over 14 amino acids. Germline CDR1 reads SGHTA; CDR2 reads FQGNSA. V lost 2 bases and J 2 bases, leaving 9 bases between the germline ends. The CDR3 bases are TGTGCCAGCAGCTTATTTTGGACAAACTATGGCTACACCTTC. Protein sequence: CASSLFWTNYGYTF. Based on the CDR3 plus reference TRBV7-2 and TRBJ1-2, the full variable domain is GAGVSQSPSNKVTEKGKDVELRCDPISGHTALYWYRQSLGQGLEFLIYFQGNSAPDKSGLPSDRFSAERTGGSVSTLTIQRTQQEDSAVYLCASSLFWTNYGYTFGSGTRLTVV.

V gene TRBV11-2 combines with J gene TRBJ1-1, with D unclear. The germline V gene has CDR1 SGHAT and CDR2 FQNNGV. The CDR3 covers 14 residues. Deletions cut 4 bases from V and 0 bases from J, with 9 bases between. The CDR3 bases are TGTGCCAGCAGCTGGAACAGCTTGAACACTGAAGCTTTCTTT. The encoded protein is CASSWNSLNTEAFF.

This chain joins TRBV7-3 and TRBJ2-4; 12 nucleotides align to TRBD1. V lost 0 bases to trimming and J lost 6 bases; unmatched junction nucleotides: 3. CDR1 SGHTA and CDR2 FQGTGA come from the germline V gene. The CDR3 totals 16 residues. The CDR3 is CASSLTGTGGANIQYF. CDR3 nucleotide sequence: TGTGCCAGCAGCTTAACCGGGACAGGGGGCGCAAACATTCAGTACTTC.

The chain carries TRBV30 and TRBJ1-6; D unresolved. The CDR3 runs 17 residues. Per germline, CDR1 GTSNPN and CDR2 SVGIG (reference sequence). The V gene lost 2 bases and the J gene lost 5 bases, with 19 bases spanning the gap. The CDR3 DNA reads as TGTGCCTGGAGTTCCCCCCGAGTTCGCGTGAATAATTCACCCCTCCACTTT. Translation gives CAWSSPRVRVNNSPLHF.

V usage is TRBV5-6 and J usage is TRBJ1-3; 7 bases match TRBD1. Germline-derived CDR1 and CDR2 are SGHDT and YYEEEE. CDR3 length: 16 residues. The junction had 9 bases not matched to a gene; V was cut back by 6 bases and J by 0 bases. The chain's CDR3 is CASTLAGTVSGNTIYF. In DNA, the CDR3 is TGTGCCAGCACCCTGGCCGGGACAGTCTCTGGAAACACCATATATTTT. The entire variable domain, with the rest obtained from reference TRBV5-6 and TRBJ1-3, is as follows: DAGVTQSPTHLIKTRGQQVTLRCSPKSGHDTVSWYQQALGQGPQFIFQYYEEEERQRGNFPDRFSGHQFPNYSSELNVNALLLGDSALYLCASTLAGTVSGNTIYFGEGSWLTVV.

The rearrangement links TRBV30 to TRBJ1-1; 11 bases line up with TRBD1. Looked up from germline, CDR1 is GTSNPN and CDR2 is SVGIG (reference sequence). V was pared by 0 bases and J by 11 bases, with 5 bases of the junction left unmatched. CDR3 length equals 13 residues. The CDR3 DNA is TGTGCCTGGAGTGTACGGGACAGGGGGAACGCTTTCTTT. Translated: CAWSVRDRGNAFF.

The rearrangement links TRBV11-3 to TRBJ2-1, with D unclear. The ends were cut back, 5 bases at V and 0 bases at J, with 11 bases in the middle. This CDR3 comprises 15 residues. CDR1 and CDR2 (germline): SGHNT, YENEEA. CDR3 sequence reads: CASSPRTVSYNEQFF. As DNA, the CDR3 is TGTGCCAGCAGCCCCCGAACTGTCTCCTACAATGAGCAGTTCTTC.

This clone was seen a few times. The CDR3 DNA reads as TGTGCCAGCAGTGAAGGGGCTAGCGGGATTACGTTCTTC. As protein: CASSEGASGITFF. The V and J genes are TRBV2 and TRBJ2-1, with TRBD2 matching over 9 bases. The J segment lost 15 bases and the V segment lost 1 base, leaving 7 bases of the junction unmatched. Germline V gene lookup returns CDR1 SNHLY and CDR2 FYNNEI. The CDR3 has 13 amino acids.

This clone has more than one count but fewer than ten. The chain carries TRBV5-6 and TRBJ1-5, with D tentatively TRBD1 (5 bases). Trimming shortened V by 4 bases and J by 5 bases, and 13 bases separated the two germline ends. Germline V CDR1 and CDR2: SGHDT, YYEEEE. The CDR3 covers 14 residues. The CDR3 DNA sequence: TGTGCCAGCAGCACAAGGACACGAGATCAGCCCCAGCATTTT. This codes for CASSTRTRDQPQHF. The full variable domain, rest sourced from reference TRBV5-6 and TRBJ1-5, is DAGVTQSPTHLIKTRGQQVTLRCSPKSGHDTVSWYQQALGQGPQFIFQYYEEEERQRGNFPDRFSGHQFPNYSSELNVNALLLGDSALYLCASSTRTRDQPQHFGDGTRLSIL.

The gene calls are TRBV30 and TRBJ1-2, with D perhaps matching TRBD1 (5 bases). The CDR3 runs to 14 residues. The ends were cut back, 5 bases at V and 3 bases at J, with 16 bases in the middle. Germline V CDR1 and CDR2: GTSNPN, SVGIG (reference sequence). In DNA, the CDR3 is TGTGCCTGGTGGGGCAGTGGGTCGGACTATGGCTACACCTTC. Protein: CAWWGSGSDYGYTF.

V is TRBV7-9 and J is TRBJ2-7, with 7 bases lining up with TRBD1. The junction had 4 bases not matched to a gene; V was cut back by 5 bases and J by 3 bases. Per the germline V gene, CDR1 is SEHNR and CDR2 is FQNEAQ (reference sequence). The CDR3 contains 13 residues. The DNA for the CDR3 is TGTGCCAGCAGCCCGGGACAGTTCTACGAGCAGTACTTC. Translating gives CASSPGQFYEQYF. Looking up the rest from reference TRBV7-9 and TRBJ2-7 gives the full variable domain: DTGVSQNPRHKITKRGQNVTFRCDPISEHNRLYWYRQTLGQGPEFLTYFQNEAQLEKSRLLSDRFSAERPKGSFSTLEIQRTEQGDSAMYLCASSPGQFYEQYFGPGTRLTVT.

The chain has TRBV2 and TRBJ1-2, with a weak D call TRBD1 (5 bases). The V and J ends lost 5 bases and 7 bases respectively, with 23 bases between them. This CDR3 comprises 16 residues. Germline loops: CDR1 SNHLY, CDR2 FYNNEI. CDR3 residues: CASSPNNVGGERGYTF. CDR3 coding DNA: TGTGCCAGCAGTCCAAATAATGTGGGGGGGGAGCGTGGCTACACCTTC.

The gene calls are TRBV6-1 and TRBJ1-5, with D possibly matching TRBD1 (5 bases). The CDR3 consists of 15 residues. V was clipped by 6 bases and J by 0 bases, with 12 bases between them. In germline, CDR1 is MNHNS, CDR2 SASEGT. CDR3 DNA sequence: TGTGCCAGCAGCTTAACAGGTTATAGCAATCAGCCCCAGCATTTT. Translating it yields CASSLTGYSNQPQHF.

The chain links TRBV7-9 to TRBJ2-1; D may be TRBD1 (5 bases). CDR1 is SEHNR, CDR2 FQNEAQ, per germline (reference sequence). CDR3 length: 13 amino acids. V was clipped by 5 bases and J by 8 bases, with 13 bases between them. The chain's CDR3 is CASSGPGLYEQFF. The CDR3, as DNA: TGTGCCAGCAGCGGACCAGGGCTTTATGAGCAGTTCTTC.

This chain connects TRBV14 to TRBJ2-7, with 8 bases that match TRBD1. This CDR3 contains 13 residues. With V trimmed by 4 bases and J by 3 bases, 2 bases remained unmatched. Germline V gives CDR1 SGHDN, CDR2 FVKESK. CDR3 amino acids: CASSRTGIYEQYF. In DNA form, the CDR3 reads TGTGCCAGCAGCCGGACAGGGATCTACGAGCAGTACTTC.

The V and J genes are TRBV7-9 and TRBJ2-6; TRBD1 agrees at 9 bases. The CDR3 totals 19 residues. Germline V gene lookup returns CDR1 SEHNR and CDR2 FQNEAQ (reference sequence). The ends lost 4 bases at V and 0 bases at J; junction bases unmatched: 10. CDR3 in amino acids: CASSSTTGGESSGANVLTF. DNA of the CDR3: TGTGCCAGCAGCTCTACGACAGGGGGAGAGAGCTCTGGGGCCAACGTCCTGACTTTC.

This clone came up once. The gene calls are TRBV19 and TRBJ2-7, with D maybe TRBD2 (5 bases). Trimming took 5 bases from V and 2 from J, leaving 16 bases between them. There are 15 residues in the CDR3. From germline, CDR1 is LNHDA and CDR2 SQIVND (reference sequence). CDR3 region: CASSATGFGTYEQYF. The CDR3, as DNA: TGTGCCAGTAGTGCCACGGGATTCGGAACCTACGAGCAGTACTTC. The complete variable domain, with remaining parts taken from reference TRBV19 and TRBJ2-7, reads DGGITQSPKYLFRKEGQNVTLSCEQNLNHDAMYWYRQDPGQGLRLIYYSQIVNDFQKGDIAEGYSVSREKKESFPLTVTSAQKNPTAFYLCASSATGFGTYEQYFGPGTRLTVT.

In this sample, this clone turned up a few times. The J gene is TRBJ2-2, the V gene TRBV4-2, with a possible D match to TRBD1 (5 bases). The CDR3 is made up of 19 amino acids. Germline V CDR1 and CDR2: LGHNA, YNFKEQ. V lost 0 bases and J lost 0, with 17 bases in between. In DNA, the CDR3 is TGTGCCAGCAGCCAAGATTTAACAGGACCGACCACGAACACCGGGGAGCTGTTTTTT. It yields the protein CASSQDLTGPTTNTGELFF.

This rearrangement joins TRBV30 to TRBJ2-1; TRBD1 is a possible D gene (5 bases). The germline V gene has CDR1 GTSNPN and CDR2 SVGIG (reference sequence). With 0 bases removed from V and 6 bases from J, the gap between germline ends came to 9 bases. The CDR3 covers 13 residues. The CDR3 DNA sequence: TGTGCCTGGAGTGTTGACAGCTCCAATGAGCAGTTCTTC. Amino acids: CAWSVDSSNEQFF.

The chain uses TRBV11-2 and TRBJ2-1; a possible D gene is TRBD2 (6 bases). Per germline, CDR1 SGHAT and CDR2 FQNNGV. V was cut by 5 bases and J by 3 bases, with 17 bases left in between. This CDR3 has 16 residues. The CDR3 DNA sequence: TGTGCCAGCAGCCAAGAATACCGGGACTTCTACAATGAGCAGTTCTTC. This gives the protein CASSQEYRDFYNEQFF.

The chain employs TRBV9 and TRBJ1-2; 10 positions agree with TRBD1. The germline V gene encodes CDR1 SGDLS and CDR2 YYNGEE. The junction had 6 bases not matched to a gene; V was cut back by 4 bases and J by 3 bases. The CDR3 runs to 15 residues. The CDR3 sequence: CASSSRQGAYYGYTF. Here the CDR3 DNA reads TGTGCCAGCAGCTCGCGACAGGGGGCCTACTATGGCTACACCTTC.

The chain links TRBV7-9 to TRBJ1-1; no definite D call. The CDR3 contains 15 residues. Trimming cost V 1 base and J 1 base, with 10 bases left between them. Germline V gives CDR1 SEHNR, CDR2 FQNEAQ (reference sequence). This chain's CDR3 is CASSLGRQENTEAFF. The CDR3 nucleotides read TGTGCCAGCAGCTTAGGAAGGCAGGAGAACACTGAAGCTTTCTTT.

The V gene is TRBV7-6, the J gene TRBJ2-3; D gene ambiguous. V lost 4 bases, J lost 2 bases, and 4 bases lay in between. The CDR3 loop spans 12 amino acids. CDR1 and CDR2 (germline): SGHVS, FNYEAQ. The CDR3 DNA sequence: TGTGCCAGCAGCTCGTTCACAGATACGCAGTATTTT. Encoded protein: CASSSFTDTQYF.

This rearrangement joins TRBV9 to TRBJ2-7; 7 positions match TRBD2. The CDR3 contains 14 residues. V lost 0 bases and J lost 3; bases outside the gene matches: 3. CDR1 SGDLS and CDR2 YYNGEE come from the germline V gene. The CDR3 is CASSVGGEGYEQYF. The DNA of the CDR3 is TGTGCCAGCAGCGTAGGGGGGGAGGGCTACGAGCAGTACTTC. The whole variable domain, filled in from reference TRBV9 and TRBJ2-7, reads DSGVTQTPKHLITATGQRVTLRCSPRSGDLSVYWYQQSLDQGLQFLIQYYNGEERAKGNILERFSAQQFPDLHSELNLSSLELGDSALYFCASSVGGEGYEQYFGPGTRLTVT.

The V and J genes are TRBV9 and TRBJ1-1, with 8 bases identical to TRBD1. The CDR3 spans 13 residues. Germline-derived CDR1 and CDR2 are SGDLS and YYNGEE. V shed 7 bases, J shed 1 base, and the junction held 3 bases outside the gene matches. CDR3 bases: TGTGCCAGCGTAGGACAGGGGAACACTGAAGCTTTCTTT. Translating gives CASVGQGNTEAFF. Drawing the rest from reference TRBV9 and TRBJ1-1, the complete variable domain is DSGVTQTPKHLITATGQRVTLRCSPRSGDLSVYWYQQSLDQGLQFLIQYYNGEERAKGNILERFSAQQFPDLHSELNLSSLELGDSALYFCASVGQGNTEAFFGQGTRLTVV.

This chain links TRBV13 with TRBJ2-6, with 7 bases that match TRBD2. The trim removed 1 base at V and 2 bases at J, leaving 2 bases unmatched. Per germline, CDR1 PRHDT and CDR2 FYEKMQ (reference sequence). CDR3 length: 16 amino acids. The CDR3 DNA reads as TGTGCCAGCAGCTTAGAGCGGGGCCCTGGGGCCAACGTCCTGACTTTC. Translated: CASSLERGPGANVLTF.

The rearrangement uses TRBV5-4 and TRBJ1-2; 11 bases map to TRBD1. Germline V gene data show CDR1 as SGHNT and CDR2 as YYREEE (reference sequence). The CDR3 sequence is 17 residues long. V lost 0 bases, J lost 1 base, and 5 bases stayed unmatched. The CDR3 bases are TGTGCCAGCAGCTTGGGGGGGACAGGGGGATTTAACTATGGCTACACCTTC. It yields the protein CASSLGGTGGFNYGYTF.